Shown below are 8 T cell receptor beta chains from a single sample sequenced in a study of beta chain features in type 1 diabetes. The whole isolated RNA underwent reverse transcription, so sequencing captured expressed TCRB transcripts. Generated by immunoSEQ multiplex PCR, the TCRdb table keeps only in-frame clones and is missing some. The profile shows about 240,000 clones, 27% of them singletons. What was sequenced was central memory CD4+ T cells from blood. The receptors were sampled from a man under 40 in good health.

V usage is TRBV11-2 and J usage is TRBJ2-1; 8 nucleotides match TRBD2. Germline CDR1 SGHAT, CDR2 FQNNGV. This CDR3 is built from 17 residues. V trimming: 0 bases; J trimming: 5 bases; junction bases outside the gene matches: 9. In DNA form, the CDR3 reads TGTGCCAGCAGCTTAGATCTGGCTAGCGGGCTCCACAATGAGCAGTTCTTC. This encodes CASSLDLASGLHNEQFF.

The chain couples TRBV20-1 to TRBJ2-7, with D unresolved. V lost 3 bases, J lost 5 bases, and 8 bases lay in between. Germline V gives CDR1 DFQATT, CDR2 SNEGSKA (reference sequence). The CDR3 loop spans 11 amino acids. This CDR3 is CSARFSHEQYF. The CDR3 coding sequence is TGCAGTGCTAGGTTTAGTCACGAGCAGTACTTC.

The V and J genes are TRBV5-6 and TRBJ1-1, with a tentative D call TRBD1 (6 bases). Trimming left V 3 bases short and J 3 bases short, with 18 bases between. Per the germline V gene, CDR1 is SGHDT and CDR2 is YYEEEE. CDR3 length: 16 amino acids. The CDR3 spells CASSSALTGSDTEAFF. The CDR3 nucleotides are TGTGCCAGCAGCTCGGCCTTGACAGGATCTGACACTGAAGCTTTCTTT.

This clone was observed a few times. The V call is TRBV23-1, the J call TRBJ2-7, with TRBD1 as a possible D gene (5 bases). TRBV23-1 is an ORF for which the function is uncertain. The CDR3 consists of 17 residues. V lost 2 bases to trimming and J lost 5 bases, with 22 bases between them. The CDR3 bases are TGCGCCAGCAGTCAAAATGAAATCAGGGTGTCAGGAAACGAGCAGTACTTC. Its protein is CASSQNEIRVSGNEQYF.

The V call is TRBV29-1, the J call TRBJ2-3; D call uncertain. Germline values: CDR1 SQVTM, CDR2 ANQGSEA. Trimming pared 7 bases from V and 6 bases from J, leaving 11 bases between. This CDR3 region has 11 residues. CDR3 DNA: TGCAGCGCGGGCGTGTCTGATACGCAGTATTTT. Encoded protein: CSAGVSDTQYF.

This clone occurred a few times. The chain recombines TRBV9 with TRBJ2-5, with a weak D call TRBD2 (5 bases). The CDR3 length is 14 residues. Trimming stripped 0 bases from V and 5 bases from J, with 11 bases between. The germline V gene encodes CDR1 SGDLS and CDR2 YYNGEE. The CDR3: CASSVGASLETQYF. As DNA, the CDR3 is TGTGCCAGCAGCGTAGGGGCTAGCTTGGAGACCCAGTACTTC.

This clone was seen a handful of times. The chain links TRBV28 to TRBJ2-1, with D possibly TRBD2 on 6 matching bases. Germline V gene lookup returns CDR1 MDHEN and CDR2 SYDVKM. CDR3 length: 15 residues. The V gene lost 2 bases and the J gene lost 3 bases, with 11 bases spanning the gap. Here the CDR3 reads CASSLSLANYNEQFF. The CDR3 coding sequence is TGTGCCAGCAGTTTAAGTCTAGCGAACTACAATGAGCAGTTCTTC.

This clone was observed once. The rearrangement links TRBV6-5 to TRBJ2-1, with 11 bases matching TRBD2. Germline-derived CDR1 and CDR2 are MNHEY and SVGAGI. V dropped 6 bases and J dropped 5; count of bases not matched to a gene: 6. The CDR3 totals 15 residues. CDR3 in DNA: TGTGCCAGCAGATCCCTGACTAGCGGGAACAATGAGCAGTTCTTC. Translation gives CASRSLTSGNNEQFF.